Below are 20 T cell receptor beta chains sequenced from a single sample in a study of T-cell memory formation after mild COVID-19. TCRdb reanalysed the 5' RACE reads using MiXCR and keeps one entry per CDR3 protein. The sample has 350,000 to 450,000 distinct CDR3 sequences, about 15% seen once. What was sequenced was PBMCs or a T cell subset sorted from them (not recorded which). These receptor sequences come from a man between 18 and 35 years old who had mild COVID-19 (a few samples of this study predate the infection). Cell type and time point are not known.

The table lists this clonotype with many counts. The chain joins TRBV5-6 to TRBJ2-7; weak D call: TRBD1 (6 bases). V gave up 0 bases and J gave up 6 bases, with 22 bases separating them. The CDR3 is made up of 17 amino acids. Germline V gene data show CDR1 as SGHDT and CDR2 as YYEEEE. DNA for the CDR3: TGTGCCAGCAGCTTGGTGTTGGCAGGGGATTATATGGGCGAGCAGTACTTC. Its translation is CASSLVLAGDYMGEQYF.

The chain has TRBV7-9 and TRBJ2-5, with D tentatively TRBD1 (6 bases). There are 14 residues in the CDR3. Per germline, CDR1 SEHNR and CDR2 FQNEAQ (reference sequence). Deletions cut 6 bases from V and 2 bases from J, with 13 bases between. CDR3: CASSLNQGQETQYF. In DNA form, the CDR3 reads TGTGCCAGCAGTCTTAATCAGGGGCAAGAGACCCAGTACTTC.

The chain uses TRBV20-1 and TRBJ2-1, with TRBD1 identical over 8 bases. V lost 5 bases to trimming and J lost 3 bases; unmatched junction nucleotides: 6. This CDR3 has 14 residues. Germline-derived CDR1 and CDR2 are DFQATT and SNEGSKA (reference sequence). CDR3 DNA sequence: TGCAGTGCTCGCCCTGGGACAGGCTACAATGAGCAGTTCTTC. Translating it yields CSARPGTGYNEQFF.

The table lists this clonotype with many counts. The chain couples TRBV12-3 or TRBV12-4 to TRBJ1-5; unclear D gene. The germline V and J ends were trimmed by 3 bases and 6 bases, with 6 bases remaining between them. The CDR3 covers 12 residues. The CDR3 DNA reads TGTGCCAGCAGTTTGGGGAGTCAGCCCCAGCATTTT. It translates to CASSLGSQPQHF.

The chain couples TRBV20-1 to TRBJ2-5; either TRBD1 or TRBD2 may fit D (5 bases each). Germline CDR1 is DFQATT and CDR2 is SNEGSKA (reference sequence). The CDR3 is 14 residues long. With 3 bases removed from V and 4 bases from J, the gap between germline ends came to 15 bases. Written as DNA, the CDR3 is TGCAGTGCTAGTCGTGGGACCCCCCCAGAGACCCAGTACTTC. This codes for CSASRGTPPETQYF.

Only a few counts were recorded for this clonotype. This chain links TRBV20-1 with TRBJ2-1; 9 bases match TRBD2. After removal of 1 base from V and 5 bases from J, the junction contained 9 bases not matched to a gene. Germline CDR1 and CDR2: DFQATT and SNEGSKA (reference sequence). The CDR3 covers 16 residues. DNA for the CDR3: TGCAGTGCTAGAGCGGGAAGCGGGGGGTATGACAATGAGCAGTTCTTC. Protein sequence: CSARAGSGGYDNEQFF.

Note on this clonotype: One end of the junction fails to match germline, which may point to a read error. The chain recombines TRBV6-1 with TRBJ2-3; 12 bases map to TRBD1. The germline V gene has CDR1 MNHNS and CDR2 SASEGT. The CDR3 is 16 residues long. CDR3 region: CASKDTGTGGTDTQYF. CDR3 nucleotide sequence: TGTGCCAGCAAGGATACCGGGACAGGGGGCACGGATACGCAGTATTTT.

This clonotype has just a few counts. The CDR3 sequence is CAIRGDSGTSDIEYF. Written as DNA, the CDR3 is TGTGCCATCAGGGGCGACTCCGGGACTAGCGACATTGAGTACTTC. V and J are TRBV10-3 and TRBJ2-5; TRBD2 matches 10 bases. Germline values: CDR1 ENHRY, CDR2 SYGVKD. Trimming at V came to 6 bases and at J to 12 bases, leaving 16 bases not matched to a gene. The CDR3 spans 15 residues.

The chain recombines TRBV20-1 with TRBJ1-5; tentatively, D is TRBD1 (6 bases). Germline V gene lookup returns CDR1 DFQATT and CDR2 SNEGSKA (reference sequence). CDR3 size: 12 residues. V gave up 8 bases and J gave up 2 bases, with 10 bases separating them. CDR3 coding DNA: TGCAGTTCAAGACAGGGCAATCAGCCCCAGCATTTT. Its translation: CSSRQGNQPQHF.

The sample holds a few counts of this clonotype. The V and J genes are TRBV7-2 and TRBJ2-7; 13 nucleotides agree with TRBD2. Trimming cost V 5 bases and J 3 bases; bases outside gene matches: 4. In germline, CDR1 is SGHTA, CDR2 FQGNSA. This CDR3 spans 15 amino acids. This CDR3 reads CASSRRTSGGYEQYV. The CDR3 DNA is TGTGCCAGCAGCCGCCGGACTAGCGGGGGCTACGAGCAGTACGTC.

The gene calls are TRBV9 and TRBJ2-2; D gene uncertain. This CDR3 contains 16 residues. V was pared by 4 bases and J by 2 bases, with 15 bases between. Germline V gene lookup returns CDR1 SGDLS and CDR2 YYNGEE. DNA of the CDR3: TGTGCCAGCAGCCCCGCGGAGCTCCCAAACACCGGGGAGCTGTTTTTT. Translation: CASSPAELPNTGELFF.

The rearrangement joins TRBV18 to TRBJ1-2; D not resolved. Trimming took off 6 bases at V and 4 bases at J, with 12 bases between the two ends. The V gene's germline CDR1 is KGHSH and CDR2 LQKENI. The CDR3 is made up of 13 amino acids. CDR3 nucleotide sequence: TGTGCCAGCTCCTCTCCTCCCCTCTATGGCTACACCTTC. Translation gives CASSSPPLYGYTF.

This clonotype was seen only a few times. This chain joins TRBV4-3 and TRBJ2-7; D is tentatively TRBD1 or TRBD2 (5 bases each). The germline CDR1 and CDR2 sequences are LGHNA and YSLEER. The CDR3 is made up of 15 amino acids. With 0 bases removed from V and 2 bases from J, the gap between germline ends came to 11 bases. CDR3 loop: CASSQDRRDPYEQYF. In DNA form, the CDR3 reads TGCGCCAGCAGCCAAGATCGCAGGGACCCCTACGAGCAGTACTTC.

This clonotype was observed a handful of times. The chain has TRBV5-1 and TRBJ2-1; perhaps D is TRBD1 or TRBD2 (5 bases each). Looked up from germline, CDR1 is SGHRS and CDR2 is YFSETQ. Trimming shortened V by 3 bases and J by 0 bases, and 13 bases separated the two germline ends. The CDR3 extends over 16 amino acids. CDR3 DNA sequence: TGCGCCAGCAGCTGGACGGGGACCGTCTCCTACAATGAGCAGTTCTTC. Its translation: CASSWTGTVSYNEQFF.

There are a few counts of this clonotype. The V and J genes are TRBV4-1 and TRBJ2-1, with TRBD2 as a possible D gene (5 bases). CDR1 and CDR2 (germline): MGHRA, YSYEKL. V lost 0 bases, J lost 7 bases, and 16 bases lay in between. This CDR3 region has 16 residues. CDR3 in DNA: TGCGCCAGCAGCCAAGATTGGACTTCTTCCTTGAATGAGCAGTTCTTC. The encoded protein is CASSQDWTSSLNEQFF.

This clonotype was observed a few times. The chain combines TRBV12-3 or TRBV12-4 with TRBJ2-5; 7 positions agree with TRBD2. This CDR3 is 15 amino acids long. V lost 8 bases, J lost 2 bases, and 11 bases stayed unmatched. CDR3 sequence: CASELWGGGQETQYF. CDR3 DNA: TGTGCCAGCGAGCTATGGGGGGGTGGGCAAGAGACCCAGTACTTC.

The gene calls are TRBV7-2 and TRBJ2-6, with D perhaps matching TRBD1 or TRBD2 (5 bases each). Germline values: CDR1 SGHTA, CDR2 FQGNSA. The CDR3 covers 17 residues. The ends were cut back, 2 bases at V and 0 bases at J, with 11 bases in the middle. The CDR3 nucleotides are TGTGCCAGCAGCTTACCGGGACGGCTCTCTGGGGCCAACGTCCTGACTTTC. Translating gives CASSLPGRLSGANVLTF.

This clonotype was found a few times. The rearrangement joins TRBV12-3 or TRBV12-4 to TRBJ1-6; 7 bases map to TRBD1. V trimming: 7 bases; J trimming: 5 bases; junction bases outside the gene matches: 8. The CDR3 sequence is 15 residues long. In DNA form, the CDR3 reads TGTGCCAGCATCGAACAGGGGACCCATAATTCACCCCTCCACTTT. Amino acids: CASIEQGTHNSPLHF.

V gene TRBV7-9 combines with J gene TRBJ2-7; D not certain. The germline gives CDR1 SEHNR, CDR2 FQNEAQ (reference sequence). The germline V and J ends were trimmed by 5 bases and 5 bases, with 16 bases remaining between them. This CDR3 contains 14 residues. The CDR3 nucleotides read TGTGCCAGCAGCCCCCCGGTCCCGTCCCACGAGCAGTACGTC. This translates into CASSPPVPSHEQYV.

The V and J genes are TRBV20-1 and TRBJ2-5; D unclear. V lost 3 bases and J lost 1, with 12 bases in between. This CDR3 has 14 residues. In germline, CDR1 is DFQATT, CDR2 SNEGSKA (reference sequence). CDR3: CSASGLDIQETQYF. For the CDR3, the DNA is TGCAGTGCTAGCGGTCTAGACATCCAAGAGACCCAGTACTTC.